The source of this T cell receptor (beta chain) is a study of spatial heterogeneity in lung cancer. Background on the study: On average, each unique TCR and UMI combination appeared more than ten times in raw reads.

Time point specified: sample taken at primary tumor resection. This clonotype is medium-sized within its sample. As yet, its antigen is unknown. Regarding the study as a whole: Sequencing reached an estimated coverage of tumor T cells that was only roughly 7% for alpha chains and around 13% for beta chains. Counts of expanded intratumoral alpha and beta TCRs tracked tumor mutation counts.

The length of the CDR3 is 13 residues. V gave up 8 bases and J gave up 3 bases, with 11 bases separating them. Germline V gene data show CDR1 as MNHEY and CDR2 as SMNVEV (reference sequence). TCRdb ran MiXCR on the 5' RACE reads and lists one entry per CDR3 protein. The sample comprises roughly 4,000 distinct CDR3 sequences, about 5.5% of which are singletons, and around 33% rests with the top ten. V gene TRBV27 combines with J gene TRBJ1-5, with D uncertain. This clonotype originated in a female donor with early-stage non-small cell lung cancer. The source material was lung tumor tissue, sampled at surgery. CDR3 DNA: TGTGCCAGCGGCCCCGTTAACAATCAGCCCCAGCATTTT. It is translated as CASGPVNNQPQHF.